These T cell receptor beta chains were read from a single sample in a study of blood T cell repertoires in COVID-19. Repertoires were generated with immunoSEQ multiplex PCR, while TCRdb's copy carries only in-frame clones and drops some. Among 310,000 or so clones listed, roughly 86% were seen once. Sequenced sample: PBMCs or T cells enriched from blood (not recorded which). The source of these receptors is a woman under 30 who had recovered from COVID-19. Each CDR3 is given with its conserved first and last residue. D genes are given only for firm matches. Not all rows give a size; the values are once, few, many and, for expanded clones, a class.

abundance,j_gene,v_gene,d_gene,CDR3nt,CDR3aa
.,TRBJ1-2,TRBV28,.,TGTGCCAGCAGTTTAAGGCCAGGGGCCGGCTATGGCTACACCTTC,CASSLRPGAGYGYTF
once,TRBJ2-7,TRBV9,TRBD1,TGTGCCAGCAGCGTCGGACAGGGCAGGTCCTACGAGCAGTACTTC,CASSVGQGRSYEQYF
.,TRBJ2-5,TRBV10-3,.,TGTGCCATCAGGGGCTCCCAAGAGACCCAGTACTTC,CAIRGSQETQYF
.,TRBJ2-3,TRBV6-4,TRBD2,TGTGCCAGCAGTGACATAGCGGGGGCCACAGCAGATACGCAGTATTTT,CASSDIAGATADTQYF
.,TRBJ2-1,TRBV27,TRBD1,TGTGCCAGCAGTCGGACAGGGAAATACAATGAGCAGTTCTTC,CASSRTGKYNEQFF
once,TRBJ1-4,TRBV4-3,TRBD1,TGCGCCAGCAGCCAGAAGCTGGACAGGGGGCGAATTAATGAAAAACTGTTTTTT,CASSQKLDRGRINEKLFF
.,TRBJ2-5,TRBV28,.,TGTGCCAGCACCAAGGGTAGCGGAGAAATGGAAGAGACCCAGTACTTC,CASTKGSGEMEETQYF
.,TRBJ1-1,TRBV27,.,TGTGCCAGCAGTTTGGGGCCCGCGTCCGAAGCTTTCTTT,CASSLGPASEAFF
.,TRBJ1-1,TRBV30,.,TGTGCCTGGAGTGTACCCCAGCAGGGCTACACTGAAGCTTTCTTT,CAWSVPQQGYTEAFF
.,TRBJ2-7,TRBV6-1,TRBD1,TGTGCCAGCAGTCAGGGACAGGGTACCTACGAGCAGTACTTC,CASSQGQGTYEQYF
.,TRBJ1-1,TRBV5-8,.,TGTGCCAGCAGTTCGGGCTCAGGGCTTACTGAAGCTTTCTTT,CASSSGSGLTEAFF
.,TRBJ2-1,TRBV10-3,.,TGTGCCATCAGTGATTTGCTAGCCCATGAGCAGTTCTTC,CAISDLLAHEQFF
.,TRBJ2-3,TRBV4-2,TRBD2,TGTGCCAGCAGCCAAGAATCGGCTAGCGGGGAAACAGATACGCAGTATTTT,CASSQESASGETDTQYF
.,TRBJ2-5,TRBV2,TRBD2,TGTGCCAGCAGAGGACTAGGGGAGACCCAGTACTTC,CASRGLGETQYF
.,TRBJ2-5,TRBV5-4,TRBD2,TGTGCCAGCAGCTTTCCTAGCGGGGGGGACCAAGAGACCCAGTACTTC,CASSFPSGGDQETQYF
.,TRBJ1-2,TRBV28,.,TGTGCCAGCAGTTTATTGGGAGGTGACTATGGCTACACCTTC,CASSLLGGDYGYTF
.,TRBJ2-5,TRBV2,.,TGTGCCAGCAGCCCCTACTCGGAGACCCAGTACTTC,CASSPYSETQYF
.,TRBJ2-7,TRBV12-3/TRBV12-4,TRBD1,TGTGCCAGCAGTCGACAGGGGTACGAGCAGTACTTC,CASSRQGYEQYF
.,TRBJ2-1,TRBV11-2,.,TGTGCCAGCAGCTTAGACTGGACAGACAATGAGCAGTTCTTC,CASSLDWTDNEQFF
.,TRBJ2-7,TRBV6-1,.,TGTGCCAGCAGTGAAGCGGGCATCTACGAGCAGTACTTC,CASSEAGIYEQYF
.,TRBJ1-5,TRBV6-5,TRBD1,TGTGCCAGTGGTCTAAGGGGGCAAAATCAGCCCCAGCATTTT,CASGLRGQNQPQHF
few,TRBJ1-6,TRBV27,.,TGTGCCAGCAGTTTCAGAAATTATTCACCCCTCCACTTT,CASSFRNYSPLHF
.,TRBJ1-6,TRBV2,TRBD1,TGTGCCAGCAGTCTAGGACAGGGCCGGGATTCACCCCTCCACTTT,CASSLGQGRDSPLHF
.,TRBJ1-1,TRBV7-6,TRBD1,TGTGCCAGCAGCTGGGACAGGGGCACTGAAGCTTTCTTT,CASSWDRGTEAFF
.,TRBJ2-7,TRBV7-9,TRBD1,TGTGCCAGCAGCTTAATTTCCCGGGACAGGTACGAGCAGTACTTC,CASSLISRDRYEQYF
.,TRBJ2-7,TRBV11-3,.,TGTGCCAGCAGTCAACGCGGGACGGGGCCCTACGAGCAGTACTTC,CASSQRGTGPYEQYF
.,TRBJ2-7,TRBV11-2,.,TGTGCCAGCAGCTCCGTTATCCGGGACACATCCTACGAGCAGTACTTC,CASSSVIRDTSYEQYF
.,TRBJ2-7,TRBV11-2,TRBD1,TGTGCCAGCAGCTTATTCGGGTCAGGGGGCTTGGGCGAGCAGTACTTC,CASSLFGSGGLGEQYF
.,TRBJ1-2,TRBV5-1,.,TGCGCCAGCAGCGAGGGCGGGGGTTCGAACTATGGCTACACCTTC,CASSEGGGSNYGYTF
.,TRBJ1-1,TRBV10-3,TRBD1,TGTGCCATCCAGGGACAGCTGAACACTGAAGCTTTCTTT,CAIQGQLNTEAFF
.,TRBJ1-2,TRBV5-1,.,TGCGCCAGCAGCGTCACCAGGGAGGGTGGCTACACCTTC,CASSVTREGGYTF
.,TRBJ1-1,TRBV6-5,TRBD1,TGTGCCAGCAGTTACCGACAGGGGGAGGCTGAAGCTTTCTTT,CASSYRQGEAEAFF
.,TRBJ2-6,TRBV15,.,TGTGCCACCAGCCCCGCAGGGTCTGGGGCCAACGTCCTGACTTTC,CATSPAGSGANVLTF
.,TRBJ2-5,TRBV7-8,.,TGTGCCAGCAGCTCCAAACGACAGCCGCAAGAGACCCAGTACTTC,CASSSKRQPQETQYF
.,TRBJ2-2,TRBV5-1,.,TGCGCCAGCACCGTGGGCGGGCGGAACGGGGAGCTGTTTTTT,CASTVGGRNGELFF
.,TRBJ1-2,TRBV7-9,.,TGTGCCAGCAGCCTCTCGGGGTCCTATGGCTACACCTTC,CASSLSGSYGYTF
.,TRBJ2-7,TRBV13,.,TGTGCCAGCAGCTTAGGCCTAACCTACGAGCAGTACTTC,CASSLGLTYEQYF
.,TRBJ2-6,TRBV7-2,.,TGTGCCAGCAGCCGGGACTCCACCTCTGGGGCCAACGTCCTGACTTTC,CASSRDSTSGANVLTF
.,TRBJ1-1,TRBV5-1,TRBD1,TGCGCCAGCAGCTTGGGACAGGGGCGAGGCACTGAAGCTTTCTTT,CASSLGQGRGTEAFF
.,TRBJ1-1,TRBV9,.,TGTGCCAGCAGCGTAGCTTATAGGGGGATGAACACTGAAGCTTTCTTT,CASSVAYRGMNTEAFF
.,TRBJ2-2,TRBV5-1,TRBD1,TGCGCCAGCAGCAACGGGACAGGGTCCGGGGAGCTGTTTTTT,CASSNGTGSGELFF
once,TRBJ2-3,TRBV2,TRBD2,TGTGCCAGCAGTGAAAAGGTGGGACTAGCCGACACTTACACAGATACGCAGTATTTT,CASSEKVGLADTYTDTQYF
.,TRBJ2-7,TRBV9,TRBD1,TGTGCCAGCAGCGCGACAGGGGCGCAGGACGAGCAGTACTTC,CASSATGAQDEQYF
.,TRBJ2-2,TRBV19,TRBD2,TGTGCCAGTAGTTTTGCTACGGGAGGGGTATCCGGGGAGCTGTTTTTT,CASSFATGGVSGELFF
.,TRBJ2-2,TRBV5-6,.,TGTGCCAGCAGCTCCCTACAGGATAACACCGGGGAGCTGTTTTTT,CASSSLQDNTGELFF
.,TRBJ2-2,TRBV29-1,.,TGCAGCGTTTGGCTAGCCGACACCGGGGAGCTGTTTTTT,CSVWLADTGELFF
.,TRBJ1-4,TRBV28,.,TGTGCCAGCAGGTCTAATTTGGAAAAACTGTTTTTT,CASRSNLEKLFF
.,TRBJ1-6,TRBV18,TRBD1,TGTGCCAGCTCACCACGGGGACAGGGAAACAATTCACCCCTCCACTTT,CASSPRGQGNNSPLHF
.,TRBJ1-2,TRBV19,.,TGTGCCAGTAGTGATCCGGGACAAATTAACTATGGCTACACCTTC,CASSDPGQINYGYTF